This is a list of T cell receptor beta chains from one sample in a study of beta chain features in type 1 diabetes. Method: immunoSEQ multiplex PCR; TCRdb's copy keeps in-frame clones and lacks some. The sample lists around 250,000 clones, about 30% occurring once. Material for sequencing was central memory CD4+ T cells from blood. These receptors came from a man between 25 and 39 years old in good health. The CDR3 runs from the conserved cysteine through the conserved F or W.

v_gene	CDR3aa
TRBV7-2	CASSVETTGAKNIQYF
TRBV5-6	CASSFYDRFTEAFF
TRBV7-9	CASSPSGPQETQYF
TRBV19	CASSIAQGDYGYTF
TRBV7-9	CASSFADGSNQPQHF
TRBV10-1	CASSDPGETQYF
TRBV19	CASSIRTGAQYF
TRBV6-1	CASSATHQETQYF
TRBV6-5	CASSYSGSARSGYTF
TRBV9	CASSVVPRTDEQFF
TRBV18	CASSPGTGNEQYF
TRBV7-6	CASSLASQGEQYF
TRBV25-1	CASSGADNSPLHF
TRBV30	CAWSTNNRGYGYTF
TRBV7-2	CASSFLGGYTF
TRBV29-1	CSVISGRLETQYF
TRBV28	CASRGAGGFYEQYF
TRBV30	CAWSVQTGRDTQYF
TRBV30	CAWRKAGGNTIYF
TRBV7-9	CASSYQRTVSTDTQYF
TRBV18	CASSVMGEQYF
TRBV18	CASSPLQVTFANTGELFF
TRBV10-3	CAISGTSSYNEQFF
TRBV7-9	CASSLTQGENEQFF
TRBV6-5	CASSRLAGGGETQYF
TRBV5-1	CASSPDSPTDTQYF
TRBV30	CAWSGTGYNSPLHF
TRBV4-1	CASSAEQTDTQYF
TRBV13	CASSLGGKGLTDTQYF
TRBV28	CASQGSGRREQYF
TRBV10-3	CAIRPDTQYF
TRBV7-2	CASSLRDQETQYF
TRBV5-1	CASLLSGTDTQYF
TRBV6-5	CASLGATGANVLTF
TRBV7-2	CASSQGQLSYNEQFF
TRBV6-1	CASSEMVTEAFF
TRBV14	CASSQKGRLNTEAFF
TRBV30	CAWAVGQVIAKNIQYF
TRBV18	CASSPRVGATQIPNEQFF
TRBV7-2	CASSWRWGGNQPQHF